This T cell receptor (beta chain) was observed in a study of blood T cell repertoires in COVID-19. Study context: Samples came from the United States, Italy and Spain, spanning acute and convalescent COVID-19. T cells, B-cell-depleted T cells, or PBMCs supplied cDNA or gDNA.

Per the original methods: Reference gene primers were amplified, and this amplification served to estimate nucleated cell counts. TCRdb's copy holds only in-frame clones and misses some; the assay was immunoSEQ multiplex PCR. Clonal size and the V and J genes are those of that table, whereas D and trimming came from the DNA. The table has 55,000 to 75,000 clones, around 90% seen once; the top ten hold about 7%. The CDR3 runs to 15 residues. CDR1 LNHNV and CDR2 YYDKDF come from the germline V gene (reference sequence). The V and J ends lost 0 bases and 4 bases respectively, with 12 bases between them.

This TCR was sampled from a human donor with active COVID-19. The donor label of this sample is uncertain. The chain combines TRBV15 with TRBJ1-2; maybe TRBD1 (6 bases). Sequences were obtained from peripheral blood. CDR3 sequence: CATSRDRRGIYGYTF. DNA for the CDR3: TGTGCCACCAGCAGAGATCGTAGGGGGATCTATGGCTACACCTTC.